Listed here are 26 T cell receptor beta chains from one sample, sequenced in a study of cytomegalovirus exposure and HLA in healthy donors. This PCR relied on a set of 60 Vbeta primers and 13 Jbeta primers. Clones were read by immunoSEQ multiplex PCR, and TCRdb kept only the in-frame ones, dropping some. The sample lists 130,000 or so clones; 88% were seen once. The source material was PBMCs. These receptors all stem from a woman aged 40 to 50 in good health and CMV-seronegative.

This chain connects TRBV2 to TRBJ2-1; D may be TRBD2 (5 bases). The CDR3 runs to 13 residues. Germline V CDR1 and CDR2: SNHLY, FYNNEI. Trimming removed 6 bases from V and 10 bases from J, with 16 bases in between. CDR3: CASRGEGAGEQFF. CDR3 sequence (DNA): TGTGCCAGCAGAGGTGAGGGAGCAGGCGAGCAGTTCTTC.

The V gene is TRBV27, the J gene TRBJ2-2; 7 bases map to TRBD1. With 10 bases clipped from V and 6 bases from J, the junction kept 11 bases outside the gene matches. The CDR3 spans 14 residues. Germline CDR1 and CDR2: MNHEY and SMNVEV (reference sequence). This CDR3 reads CATQTGNRPGELFF. CDR3 DNA: TGTGCCACGCAGACAGGGAATCGTCCCGGGGAGCTGTTTTTT.

In nucleotides, the CDR3 is TGTGCCTGGAGTCCCCCTCCGGGACTAGCGGGAACGGGCACCGGGGAGCTGTTTTTT. It codes for CAWSPPPGLAGTGTGELFF. This sequence joins TRBV30 and TRBJ2-2, with 13 bases that match TRBD2. The junction had 13 bases not matched to a gene; V was cut back by 2 bases and J by 4 bases. Germline CDR1 GTSNPN, CDR2 SVGIG (reference sequence). This CDR3 region has 19 residues. The full variable domain, completed using reference TRBV30 and TRBJ2-2, is SQTIHQWPATLVQPVGSPLSLECTVEGTSNPNLYWYRQAAGRGLQLLFYSVGIGQISSEVPQNLSASRPQDRQFILSSKKLLLSDSGFYLCAWSPPPGLAGTGTGELFFGEGSRLTVL.

The V and J genes are TRBV5-1 and TRBJ2-3, with D hard to call. The CDR3 is 15 amino acids. Deletions cut 0 bases from V and 3 bases from J, with 11 bases between. The germline V gene encodes CDR1 SGHRS and CDR2 YFSETQ. CDR3: CASSLGASTTDTQYF. The CDR3 DNA is TGCGCCAGCAGCTTGGGGGCGAGTACTACAGATACGCAGTATTTT.

V is TRBV5-1 and J is TRBJ2-1; maybe TRBD2 (6 bases). Germline CDR1 SGHRS, CDR2 YFSETQ. The V and J ends lost 3 bases and 0 bases respectively, with 10 bases between them. The CDR3 loop spans 15 amino acids. CDR3 bases: TGCGCCAGCAGCTCTAATAGCGGCTCCTACAATGAGCAGTTCTTC. Translation: CASSSNSGSYNEQFF.

The chain couples TRBV18 to TRBJ2-1; D remains unclear. CDR1 is KGHSH and CDR2 is LQKENI in the germline V gene. The V gene lost 3 bases and the J gene lost 3 bases, with 6 bases spanning the gap. This CDR3 spans 13 amino acids. CDR3 residues: CASSPLSYNEQFF. In DNA, the CDR3 is TGTGCCAGCTCACCGCTTAGCTACAATGAGCAGTTCTTC.

V gene TRBV5-4 combines with J gene TRBJ2-7, with TRBD1 matching 8 bases. The V and J ends lost 1 base and 9 bases, in that order; junction bases with no gene match: 3. Germline-derived CDR1 and CDR2 are SGHNT and YYREEE (reference sequence). CDR3 length equals 12 residues. CDR3 in amino acids: CASSLPGTGQYF. The CDR3 DNA sequence: TGTGCCAGCAGCTTGCCCGGGACAGGGCAGTACTTC.

The chain combines TRBV7-2 with TRBJ2-3; the match to TRBD2 covers 11 bases. The CDR3 is 18 amino acids. J gave up 6 bases and V 1 base, and 12 bases lay outside the gene matches. Germline CDR1 is SGHTA and CDR2 is FQGNSA. The CDR3 DNA reads as TGTGCCAGCAGCTTAGAAGTTGGGACTAGCGGAAGGGTTGATACGCAGTATTTT. It specifies CASSLEVGTSGRVDTQYF. The complete variable domain, with remaining parts taken from reference TRBV7-2 and TRBJ2-3, reads GAGVSQSPSNKVTEKGKDVELRCDPISGHTALYWYRQSLGQGLEFLIYFQGNSAPDKSGLPSDRFSAERTGGSVSTLTIQRTQQEDSAVYLCASSLEVGTSGRVDTQYFGPGTRLTVL.

Turning to this clone: One end of the junction fails to match germline, which may point to a read error. V is TRBV10-3 and J is TRBJ2-7; 12 positions agree with TRBD2. From germline, CDR1 is ENHRY and CDR2 SYGVKD. This CDR3 region has 16 residues. CDR3 DNA sequence: TGTGCCAGCAGTGTGGGGGGACTAGCGGGTTCCTACGAGCAGTACTTC. It specifies CASSVGGLAGSYEQYF.

The CDR3: CASSLGTSGTSTDTQYF. In DNA, the CDR3 is TGCGCCAGCAGCTTGGGGACTAGCGGTACTAGCACAGATACGCAGTATTTT. The chain combines TRBV5-1 with TRBJ2-3; 10 positions match TRBD2. V trimming: 0 bases; J trimming: 0 bases; junction bases outside the gene matches: 4. The CDR3 is made up of 17 amino acids. Per germline, CDR1 SGHRS and CDR2 YFSETQ.

V is TRBV19 and J is TRBJ2-7; TRBD2 matches 7 bases. Germline-derived CDR1 and CDR2 are LNHDA and SQIVND (reference sequence). The CDR3 sequence is 16 residues long. Trimming at V came to 5 bases and at J to 3 bases, leaving 13 bases not matched to a gene. CDR3 nucleotide sequence: TGTGCCAGTAGTCCCTCTCCTAGCGGAGTCGTCTACGAGCAGTACTTC. It translates to CASSPSPSGVVYEQYF. The full variable domain, rest sourced from reference TRBV19 and TRBJ2-7, is DGGITQSPKYLFRKEGQNVTLSCEQNLNHDAMYWYRQDPGQGLRLIYYSQIVNDFQKGDIAEGYSVSREKKESFPLTVTSAQKNPTAFYLCASSPSPSGVVYEQYFGPGTRLTVT.

The chain carries TRBV5-6 and TRBJ2-2; perhaps TRBD2 as D (6 bases). Trimming removed 0 bases at V and 6 bases at J, with 15 bases between. There are 16 residues in the CDR3. Germline assignment: CDR1 SGHDT and CDR2 YYEEEE. CDR3 loop: CASSLAPTSDAGELFF. The CDR3 bases are TGTGCCAGCAGCTTGGCTCCGACTAGTGACGCCGGGGAGCTGTTTTTT.

CDR3 residues: CASGLAGTDTQYF. CDR3 DNA sequence: TGCGCCAGCGGACTAGCTGGCACAGATACGCAGTATTTT. The rearrangement links TRBV10-2 to TRBJ2-3, with TRBD2 identical over 8 bases. The V and J ends lost 8 bases and 1 base, in that order; junction bases with no gene match: 2. This CDR3 is built from 13 residues. In germline, CDR1 is WSHSY, CDR2 SAAADI.

This clone appeared a single time. The J gene is TRBJ1-2, the V gene TRBV5-8, with a tentative D call TRBD1 (5 bases). There are 15 residues in the CDR3. V lost 0 bases and J 6 bases, leaving 15 bases between the germline ends. Germline CDR1 reads SGHTS; CDR2 reads YDEGEE. DNA of the CDR3: TGTGCCAGCAGCTTGGGAAGGGGTCTAGGCGATGGCTACACCTTC. Residues: CASSLGRGLGDGYTF.

As concerns this clone: Mismatch with germline at one junction end may stem from a read error. The V and J genes are TRBV5-4 and TRBJ1-2, with D perhaps matching TRBD1 (6 bases). CDR1 is SGHNT and CDR2 is YYREEE in the germline V gene (reference sequence). The CDR3 length is 14 residues. The DNA of the CDR3 is TGTGTCAGCAGCCGAGGACAGTACGACTATGGCTACACCTTC. Translation gives CVSSRGQYDYGYTF.

The CDR3 DNA reads as TGTGCCAGCAGCTCGAGGACTAGCGGGCTGGGGTCAGATACGCAGTATTTT. As protein: CASSSRTSGLGSDTQYF. The chain joins TRBV7-8 to TRBJ2-3, with 11 positions matching TRBD2. V shed 4 bases and J 4 bases; nucleotides not matched to a gene: 10. Germline CDR1 is SGHVS and CDR2 is FQNEAQ. The CDR3 covers 17 residues.

Here the CDR3 DNA reads TGTGCCAGCAAGCCCGGACAGGGTGTGAGCAATGAGCAGTTCTTC. It yields the protein CASKPGQGVSNEQFF. This chain uses TRBV6-5 with TRBJ2-1; 8 positions match TRBD1. Germline CDR1 reads MNHEY; CDR2 reads SVGAGI. Trimming removed 7 bases from V and 6 bases from J; junction bases left unmatched: 11. There are 15 residues in the CDR3.

The V and J genes are TRBV5-1 and TRBJ2-3; 8 nucleotides line up with TRBD2. J gave up 2 bases and V 4 bases, and 9 bases lay outside the gene matches. CDR1 is SGHRS and CDR2 is YFSETQ in the germline V gene. The CDR3 runs 16 residues. The CDR3 nucleotides read TGCGCCAGCAGCCTACCGGGACTAGGCAACACAGATACGCAGTATTTT. This gives the protein CASSLPGLGNTDTQYF.

The rearrangement uses TRBV5-1 and TRBJ2-7; the match to TRBD2 covers 10 bases. Germline V gene lookup returns CDR1 SGHRS and CDR2 YFSETQ. J was trimmed by 6 bases and V by 3 bases; bases with no gene match: 3. The CDR3 is made up of 13 amino acids. CDR3 region: CASSYSSGSEQYF. Here the CDR3 DNA reads TGCGCCAGCAGCTACTCTAGCGGGAGCGAGCAGTACTTC.

This chain connects TRBV10-3 to TRBJ2-7; 8 positions match TRBD2. The CDR3 covers 14 residues. Trimming cost V 3 bases and J 0 bases; bases outside gene matches: 1. Germline CDR1 ENHRY, CDR2 SYGVKD. The CDR3 protein is CAISDGTSSYEQYF. For the CDR3, the DNA is TGTGCCATCAGTGACGGGACTAGCTCCTACGAGCAGTACTTC.

This clone was found a few times. The chain combines TRBV19 with TRBJ1-5, with D maybe TRBD1 (6 bases). Looked up from germline, CDR1 is LNHDA and CDR2 is SQIVND (reference sequence). The CDR3 has 15 residues. Trimming took off 7 bases at V and 0 bases at J, with 13 bases between the two ends. CDR3 DNA: TGTGCCAGTACCGAGACCAGGGGTAGCAATCAGCCCCAGCATTTT. Translating it yields CASTETRGSNQPQHF.

The V and J genes are TRBV6-5 and TRBJ2-1; 7 bases map to TRBD2. CDR1 is MNHEY, CDR2 SVGAGI, per germline. V lost 2 bases to trimming and J lost 10 bases; unmatched junction nucleotides: 11. The CDR3 consists of 15 residues. CDR3 bases: TGTGCCAGCAGTTACCAAACCGCGGGGGAGGGGGAGCAGTTCTTC. Protein product: CASSYQTAGEGEQFF.

The genes are TRBV7-6 and TRBJ2-5, with D perhaps matching TRBD2 (5 bases). Trimming pared 7 bases from V and 1 base from J, leaving 13 bases between. CDR3 length: 14 residues. CDR1 is SGHVS, CDR2 FNYEAQ, per germline. CDR3 coding DNA: TGTGCCAGCATCGGTAGGGAGAGCCAAGAGACCCAGTACTTC. Encoded protein: CASIGRESQETQYF.

The chain has TRBV28 and TRBJ2-5; D is unresolved. The V end was cut by 5 bases, the J end by 4 bases, with 14 bases between. This CDR3 has 14 residues. Germline-derived CDR1 and CDR2 are MDHEN and SYDVKM. CDR3 sequence reads: CASSPPSVRETQYF. In DNA, the CDR3 is TGTGCCAGCAGTCCCCCTTCCGTGCGAGAGACCCAGTACTTC.

This clone was counted a single time. The CDR3 reads CASTPGQGLSYEQYF. As DNA, the CDR3 is TGTGCCAGTACCCCGGGACAGGGGTTGTCCTACGAGCAGTACTTC. The J gene is TRBJ2-7, the V gene TRBV19; 10 bases map to TRBD1. After removal of 7 bases from V and 1 base from J, the junction contained 7 bases not matched to a gene. Germline values: CDR1 LNHDA, CDR2 SQIVND (reference sequence). This CDR3 comprises 15 residues.

This clone was picked up one time. This rearrangement joins TRBV5-1 to TRBJ2-7; tentative D call: TRBD2 (6 bases). The length of the CDR3 is 14 residues. V was trimmed by 0 bases and J by 2 bases, leaving 9 bases between them. Germline V gene data show CDR1 as SGHRS and CDR2 as YFSETQ. The CDR3 sequence: CASSLAGGAYEQYF. The CDR3 bases are TGCGCCAGCAGCTTGGCCGGGGGTGCCTACGAGCAGTACTTC.